A selection of T cell receptor beta chains follows, all from one sample in a study of blood T cell repertoires in COVID-19. Using immunoSEQ multiplex PCR, the repertoire was profiled, and TCRdb retains in-frame clones only, with some absent. This table holds 180,000 or so clones, about 88% found once. The sample comprised peripheral blood. These receptors were taken from a man between 18 and 29 years old with acute or convalescent COVID-19. The CDR3 runs from the conserved cysteine through the conserved F or W. The order of the fields is clone size, V gene, D gene, J gene, CDR3 DNA, CDR3 protein. A D gene is named only where the DNA matches it firmly. Only part of the rows carry a size: once, few, many, or a class if the clone is expanded.

abundance: -
v_gene: TRBV10-1
d_gene: TRBD1
j_gene: TRBJ2-3
CDR3nt: TGCGCCAGCAGTGAGACAGGGGACAGCACAGATACGCAGTATTTT
CDR3aa: CASSETGDSTDTQYF

abundance: -
v_gene: TRBV2
d_gene: -
j_gene: TRBJ2-1
CDR3nt: TGTGCCAGCAGTGAGGGGCCAATCAATGAGCAGTTCTTC
CDR3aa: CASSEGPINEQFF

abundance: once
v_gene: TRBV19
d_gene: TRBD2
j_gene: TRBJ2-2
CDR3nt: TGTGCCAGTATTCGGACTAGCGGTAACACCGGGGAGCTGTTTTTT
CDR3aa: CASIRTSGNTGELFF

abundance: -
v_gene: TRBV6-1
d_gene: -
j_gene: TRBJ1-6
CDR3nt: TGTGCCAGCAGTGAAGCCACCCGAATGAGCTCCTATAATTCACCCCTCCACTTT
CDR3aa: CASSEATRMSSYNSPLHF

abundance: -
v_gene: TRBV20-1
d_gene: TRBD2
j_gene: TRBJ2-7
CDR3nt: TGCAGTGCTAGTTCCAGCGGGGGGATCTACGAGCAGTACTTC
CDR3aa: CSASSSGGIYEQYF

abundance: -
v_gene: TRBV2
d_gene: TRBD1
j_gene: TRBJ1-4
CDR3nt: TGTGCCAGCAGTGACCAGGGGGCGGGTGAAAAACTGTTTTTT
CDR3aa: CASSDQGAGEKLFF

abundance: -
v_gene: TRBV9
d_gene: TRBD1
j_gene: TRBJ2-3
CDR3nt: TGTGCCAGCAGCGCCGACAGGGGAGCAGATACGCAGTATTTT
CDR3aa: CASSADRGADTQYF

abundance: -
v_gene: TRBV19
d_gene: -
j_gene: TRBJ2-1
CDR3nt: TGTGCCAGTAGTATATGGCCGAGGGGGGGCTCTAACAATGAGCAGTTCTTC
CDR3aa: CASSIWPRGGSNNEQFF

abundance: -
v_gene: TRBV10-2
d_gene: -
j_gene: TRBJ1-1
CDR3nt: TGCGCCAGCAGTGAGGTCTGGTCGGGTGGAGAAGCTTTCTTT
CDR3aa: CASSEVWSGGEAFF

abundance: -
v_gene: TRBV5-4
d_gene: TRBD1
j_gene: TRBJ2-7
CDR3nt: TGTGCCAGCAGCCCGGGACAGACCTCCTACGAGCAGTACTTC
CDR3aa: CASSPGQTSYEQYF

abundance: -
v_gene: TRBV4-2
d_gene: -
j_gene: TRBJ2-7
CDR3nt: TGTGCCAGCAGCCAAGATGCTAGCTCCTACGAGCAGTACTTC
CDR3aa: CASSQDASSYEQYF

abundance: -
v_gene: TRBV6-6
d_gene: -
j_gene: TRBJ1-5
CDR3nt: TGTGCCAGCAGTCGACTTAAACCACCGGGACACCCTAGCAATCAGCCCCAGCATTTT
CDR3aa: CASSRLKPPGHPSNQPQHF

abundance: -
v_gene: TRBV9
d_gene: TRBD1
j_gene: TRBJ2-5
CDR3nt: TGTGCCAGCACTATCGGGACAGGGGCAGAGACCCAGTACTTC
CDR3aa: CASTIGTGAETQYF

abundance: -
v_gene: TRBV11-3
d_gene: -
j_gene: TRBJ2-5
CDR3nt: TGTGCCAGCAGCCCACAGGGCGAAGAGACCCAGTACTTC
CDR3aa: CASSPQGEETQYF